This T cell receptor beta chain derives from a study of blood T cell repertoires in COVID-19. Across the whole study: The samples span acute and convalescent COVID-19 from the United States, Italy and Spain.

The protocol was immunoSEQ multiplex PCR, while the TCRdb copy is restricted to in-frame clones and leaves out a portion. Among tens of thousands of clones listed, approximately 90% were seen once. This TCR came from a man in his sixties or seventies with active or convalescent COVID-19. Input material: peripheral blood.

This CDR3 reads CASSLLGRGGTEAFF. The CDR3 DNA sequence: TGTGCCAGCAGTTTATTGGGCCGCGGGGGCACTGAAGCTTTCTTT. The chain employs TRBV27 and TRBJ1-1; D is perhaps TRBD1 (5 bases). Between the trimmed V and J ends, which lost 1 base and 4 bases, there was a span of 13 bases. Germline CDR1 MNHEY, CDR2 SMNVEV (reference sequence). CDR3 length: 15 amino acids.